This TCR beta chain was captured in a study of shared clonotypes between healthy human individuals. Study at large: Per donor, three plates held CD4 naive cells, three held CD4 memory, two held CD8 naive and one held CD8 memory. Broader study findings: With several donors compared, 5% to 5.5% of naive CD4 clonotypes were shared.

TCRdb's table, derived via immunoSEQ multiplex PCR, lists solely in-frame clones and lacks some. The repertoire holds fewer than 1.6 million clones, with 98% to 99% as singletons. This CDR3 has 18 residues. The V gene's germline CDR1 is SGHRS and CDR2 YFSETQ. The V segment lost 0 bases and the J segment 10 bases; nucleotides outside the gene matches: 17. On this clone itself: The antigen is unknown.

The chain has TRBV5-1 and TRBJ2-1; 9 nucleotides align to TRBD2. The sequence derives from a man aged 25-45 years in good health. Sequencing input: naive CD4+ T cells sorted from blood. This sample's subset: CD45RA+ positively selected. The CDR3 DNA follows: TGCGCCAGCAGCTTGGCGGTAGCGGGAGTCCCTCAATCTCAGGAGCAGTTCTTC. Its protein product is CASSLAVAGVPQSQEQFF.